Here is one T cell receptor (beta chain) with its context. This entry is derived from a study of cytomegalovirus exposure and HLA in healthy donors. The PCR had 60 Vbeta and 13 Jbeta primers. Some clones are missing from TCRdb's copy, which holds only in-frame ones; the method was immunoSEQ multiplex PCR. This table has 110,000 or so clones, about 70% appearing once. This CDR3 comprises 14 residues. Per the germline V gene, CDR1 is MDHEN and CDR2 is SYDVKM. V lost 9 bases and J lost 0, with 12 bases in between. The sequenced sample was PBMCs. The sequence came from a human donor in good health. The J gene is TRBJ2-1, the V gene TRBV28; tentative D call: TRBD1 (6 bases). The chain's CDR3 is CASLTGVSYNEQFF. Written as DNA, the CDR3 is TGTGCCAGTTTGACAGGAGTCTCCTACAATGAGCAGTTCTTC.